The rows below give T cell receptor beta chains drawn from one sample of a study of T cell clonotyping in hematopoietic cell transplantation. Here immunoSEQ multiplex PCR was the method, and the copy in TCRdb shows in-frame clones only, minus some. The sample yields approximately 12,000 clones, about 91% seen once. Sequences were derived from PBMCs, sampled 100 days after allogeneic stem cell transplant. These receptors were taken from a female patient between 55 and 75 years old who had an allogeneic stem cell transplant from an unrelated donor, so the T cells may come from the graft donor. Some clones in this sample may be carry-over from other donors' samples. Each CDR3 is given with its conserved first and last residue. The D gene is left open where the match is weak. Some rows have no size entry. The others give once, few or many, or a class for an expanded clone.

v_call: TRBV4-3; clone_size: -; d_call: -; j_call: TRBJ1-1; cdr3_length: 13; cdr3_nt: TGCGCCAGCAGCCAAGTCGGGGACACTGAAGCTTTCTTT; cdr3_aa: CASSQVGDTEAFF
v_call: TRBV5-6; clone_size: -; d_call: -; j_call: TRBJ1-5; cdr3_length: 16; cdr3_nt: TGTGCCAGCAGCCCGTGGACAGACGGGTCCAATCAGCCCCAGCATTTT; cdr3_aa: CASSPWTDGSNQPQHF
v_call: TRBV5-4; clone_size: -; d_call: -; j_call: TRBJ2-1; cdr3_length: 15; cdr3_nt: TGTGCCAGCAGCTCCTATCTAGCGTACTACAATGAGCAGTTCTTC; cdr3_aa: CASSSYLAYYNEQFF
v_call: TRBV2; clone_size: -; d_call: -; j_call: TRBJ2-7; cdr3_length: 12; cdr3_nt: TGTGCCAGCAGTGAAGCGCTCTACGAGCAGTACTTC; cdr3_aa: CASSEALYEQYF
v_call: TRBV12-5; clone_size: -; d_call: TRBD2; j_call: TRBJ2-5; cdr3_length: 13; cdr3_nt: TGTGCTAGTGGTGGGACTAGCGTGGAGACCCAGTACTTC; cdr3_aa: CASGGTSVETQYF
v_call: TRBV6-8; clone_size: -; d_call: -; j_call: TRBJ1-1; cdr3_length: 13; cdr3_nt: TGTGCCAGCAGTTCGGGACTCCACACTGAAGCTTTCTTT; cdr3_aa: CASSSGLHTEAFF
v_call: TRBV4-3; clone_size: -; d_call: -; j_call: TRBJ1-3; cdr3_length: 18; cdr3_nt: TGCGCCAGCAGCCAAGATAGCGGGAGCGCTCTCCGAATTTACACCATATATTTT; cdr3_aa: CASSQDSGSALRIYTIYF
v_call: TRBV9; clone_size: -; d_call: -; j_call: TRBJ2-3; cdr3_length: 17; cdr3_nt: TGTGCCAGCAGCACTCAGAATTTGGGGGGCTCGGCAGATACGCAGTATTTT; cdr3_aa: CASSTQNLGGSADTQYF
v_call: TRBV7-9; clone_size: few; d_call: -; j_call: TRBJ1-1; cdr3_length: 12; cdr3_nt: TGTGCCAGCAGCCCTCGTGCCACTGAAGCTTTCTTT; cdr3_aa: CASSPRATEAFF
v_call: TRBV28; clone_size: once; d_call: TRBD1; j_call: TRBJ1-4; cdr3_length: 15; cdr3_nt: TGTGCCAGCAGCCCCCTCGCGCAGGGGGGTGAAAAACTGTTTTTT; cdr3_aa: CASSPLAQGGEKLFF
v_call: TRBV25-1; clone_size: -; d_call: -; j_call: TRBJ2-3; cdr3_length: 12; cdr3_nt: TGTGCCAGCAGCTGGAATGGAGATACGCAGTATTTT; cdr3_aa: CASSWNGDTQYF
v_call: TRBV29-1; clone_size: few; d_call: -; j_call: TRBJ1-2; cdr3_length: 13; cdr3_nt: TGCAGCGTTGAGAGGGGTGACGCTCGTGGCTACACCTTC; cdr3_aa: CSVERGDARGYTF
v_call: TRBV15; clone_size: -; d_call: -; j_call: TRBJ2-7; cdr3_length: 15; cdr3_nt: TGTGCCACCAGCAGAGATCGTTTAGTCCTCCGCGAGCAGTACTTC; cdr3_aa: CATSRDRLVLREQYF
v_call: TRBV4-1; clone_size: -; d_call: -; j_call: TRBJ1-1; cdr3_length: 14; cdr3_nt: TGCGCCAGCAGCCAAGTGGGGACACTGACTGAAGCTTTCTTT; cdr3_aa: CASSQVGTLTEAFF
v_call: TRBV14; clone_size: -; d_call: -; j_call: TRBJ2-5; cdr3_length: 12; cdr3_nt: TGTGCCAGCAGCCGGGGGCAAGAGACCCAGTACTTC; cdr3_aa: CASSRGQETQYF
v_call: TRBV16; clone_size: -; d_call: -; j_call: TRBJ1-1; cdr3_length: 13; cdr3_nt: TGTGCCAGCAGACAGGGTTACAACACTGAAGCTTTCTTT; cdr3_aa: CASRQGYNTEAFF
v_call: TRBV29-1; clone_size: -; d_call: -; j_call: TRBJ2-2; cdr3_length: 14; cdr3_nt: TGCAGCGTTGAAGGGGGACTTTTTAGGGGGGAGCTGTTTTTT; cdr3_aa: CSVEGGLFRGELFF
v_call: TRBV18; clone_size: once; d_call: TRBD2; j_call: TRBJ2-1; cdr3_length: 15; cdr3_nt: TGTGCCAGCTCACCCGGACTAGCCACCTACAATGAGCAGTTCTTC; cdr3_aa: CASSPGLATYNEQFF
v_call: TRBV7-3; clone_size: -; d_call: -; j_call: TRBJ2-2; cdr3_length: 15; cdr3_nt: TGTGCCAGCAGCTTAGTCGGACCGAACACCGGGGAGCTGTTTTTT; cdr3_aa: CASSLVGPNTGELFF
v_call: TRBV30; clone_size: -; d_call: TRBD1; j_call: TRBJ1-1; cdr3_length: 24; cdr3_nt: TGTGCCTGGAGTGGCGACCCTCGGGACGCAGGCGGCAACCCCGCTACAGGGGTGTACACTGAAGCTTTCTTT; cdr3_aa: CAWSGDPRDAGGNPATGVYTEAFF
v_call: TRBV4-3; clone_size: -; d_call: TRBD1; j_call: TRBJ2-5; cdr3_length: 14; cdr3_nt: TGCGCCAGCAGCCAAGGGGCAGGGGGAGAGACCCAGTACTTC; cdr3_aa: CASSQGAGGETQYF
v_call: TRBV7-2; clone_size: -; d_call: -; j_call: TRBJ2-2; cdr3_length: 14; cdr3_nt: TGTGCCAGCAGCTTACCGCCAGAGACCGGGGAGCTGTTTTTT; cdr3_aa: CASSLPPETGELFF
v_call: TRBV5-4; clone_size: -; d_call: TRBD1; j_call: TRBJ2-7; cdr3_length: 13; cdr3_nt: TGTGCCAGCGGGGTACAGGGGATGGGGGAGCAGTACTTC; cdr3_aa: CASGVQGMGEQYF
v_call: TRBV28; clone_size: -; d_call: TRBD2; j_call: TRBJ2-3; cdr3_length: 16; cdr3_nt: TGTGCCAGCAGTTACCTAGCGGGAGGAGGCACAGATACGCAGTATTTT; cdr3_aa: CASSYLAGGGTDTQYF
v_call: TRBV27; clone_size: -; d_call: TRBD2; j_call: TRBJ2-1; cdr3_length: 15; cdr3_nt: TGTGCCAGCAGTTTTGCTAGCGGGAGGGTGTTGGAGCAGTTCTTC; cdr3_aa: CASSFASGRVLEQFF
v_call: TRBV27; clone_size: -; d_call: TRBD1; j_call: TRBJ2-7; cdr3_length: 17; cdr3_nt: TGTGCCAGCAGGGCTCGCACCGGGACAGGGACGGACTACGAGCAGTACTTC; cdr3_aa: CASRARTGTGTDYEQYF
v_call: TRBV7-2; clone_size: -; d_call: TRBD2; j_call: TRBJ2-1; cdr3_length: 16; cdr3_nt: TGTGCCAGCAGCTCACTAGCGGGGGCATCCTACAATGAGCAGTTCTTC; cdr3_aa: CASSSLAGASYNEQFF
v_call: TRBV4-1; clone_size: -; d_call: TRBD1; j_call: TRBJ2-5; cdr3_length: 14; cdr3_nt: TGCGCCAGCAGCCGGACAGGGCAGATGGAGACCCAGTACTTC; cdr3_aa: CASSRTGQMETQYF
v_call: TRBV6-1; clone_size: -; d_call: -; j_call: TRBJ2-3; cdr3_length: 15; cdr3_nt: TGTGCCAGCAGTGAATTGGGGGTACAGACAGATACGCAGTATTTT; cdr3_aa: CASSELGVQTDTQYF
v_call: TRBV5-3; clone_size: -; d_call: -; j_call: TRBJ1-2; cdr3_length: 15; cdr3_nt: TGTGCCAGAAGCTCCCGGGACACAGCTAACTATGGCTACACCTTC; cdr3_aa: CARSSRDTANYGYTF
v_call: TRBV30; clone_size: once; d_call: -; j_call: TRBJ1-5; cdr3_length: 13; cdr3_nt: TGTGCCTGGAGGGGGCCTCCTAATCAGCCCCAGCATTTT; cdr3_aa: CAWRGPPNQPQHF
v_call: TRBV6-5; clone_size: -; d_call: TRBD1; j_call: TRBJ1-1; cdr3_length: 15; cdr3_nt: TGTGCCAGCAGCCCAGACCGGGACAGGAAGTATGTAGCTTTCTTT; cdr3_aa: CASSPDRDRKYVAFF
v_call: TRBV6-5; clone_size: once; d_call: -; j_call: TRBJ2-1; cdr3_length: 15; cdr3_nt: TGTGCCAGCAGTTACAGGCCCTCTGGAGGCAATGAGCAGTTCTTC; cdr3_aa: CASSYRPSGGNEQFF
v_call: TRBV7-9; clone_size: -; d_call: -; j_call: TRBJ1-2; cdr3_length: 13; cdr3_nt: TGTGCCAGCAGCTTAAAAGCTAACTATGGCTACACCTTC; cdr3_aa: CASSLKANYGYTF
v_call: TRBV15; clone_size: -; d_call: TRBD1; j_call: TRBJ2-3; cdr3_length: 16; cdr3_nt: TGTGCCACCAGCAGTTACAGGGGACGAAGCACAGATACGCAGTATTTT; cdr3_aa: CATSSYRGRSTDTQYF
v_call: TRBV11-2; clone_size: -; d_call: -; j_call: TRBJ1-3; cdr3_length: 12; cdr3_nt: TGTGCCAGCAGCTTACAAGGCCAAGGCATATATTTT; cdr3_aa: CASSLQGQGIYF
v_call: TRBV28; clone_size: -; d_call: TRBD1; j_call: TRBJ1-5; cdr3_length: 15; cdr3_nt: TGTGCCAGCGGAGGGTGGACAGGCGAGGATCAGCCCCAGCATTTT; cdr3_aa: CASGGWTGEDQPQHF
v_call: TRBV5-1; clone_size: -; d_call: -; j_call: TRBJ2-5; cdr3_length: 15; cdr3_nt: TGCGCCAGCAGCTATTCAGGGACTGAAGGAGAGACCCAGTACTTC; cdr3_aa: CASSYSGTEGETQYF
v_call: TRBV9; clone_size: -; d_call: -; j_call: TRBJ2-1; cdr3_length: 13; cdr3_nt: TGTGCCAGCAGCGTATCCCTCTCGGATGAGCAGTTCTTC; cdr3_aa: CASSVSLSDEQFF
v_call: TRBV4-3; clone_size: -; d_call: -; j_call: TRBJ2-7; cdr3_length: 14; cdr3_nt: TGCGCCAGCAGCCAGGAGAGGGCTTACTACGAGCAGTACTTC; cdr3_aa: CASSQERAYYEQYF
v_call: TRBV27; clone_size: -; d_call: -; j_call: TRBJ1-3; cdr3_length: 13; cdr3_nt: TGTGCCAGCAGTTCAGGGGATGGAAACACCATATATTTT; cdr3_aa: CASSSGDGNTIYF
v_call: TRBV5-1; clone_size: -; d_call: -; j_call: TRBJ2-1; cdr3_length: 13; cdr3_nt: TGCGCCAGCAGCTTGAGCGAAGCGGGTGAGCAGTTCTTC; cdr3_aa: CASSLSEAGEQFF
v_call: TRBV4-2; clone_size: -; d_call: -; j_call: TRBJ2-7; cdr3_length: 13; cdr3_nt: TGTGCCAGCAGCCAAGAATGGGGGGTGGAGCAGTACTTC; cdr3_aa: CASSQEWGVEQYF
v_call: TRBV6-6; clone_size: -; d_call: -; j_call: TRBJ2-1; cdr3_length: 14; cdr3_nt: TGTGCCAGCAGTTACGGGGGACCAACAAATGAGCAGTTCTTC; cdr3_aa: CASSYGGPTNEQFF
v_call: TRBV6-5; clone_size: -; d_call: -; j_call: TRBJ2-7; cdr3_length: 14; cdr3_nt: TGTGCCAGCAGCTCTTCCGGGACAACCTACGAGCAGTACTTC; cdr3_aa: CASSSSGTTYEQYF
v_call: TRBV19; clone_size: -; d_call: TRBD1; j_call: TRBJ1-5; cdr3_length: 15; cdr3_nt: TGTGCCAGTAGTATAGGGGCAGGGGGGCAACAGCCCCAGCATTTT; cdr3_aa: CASSIGAGGQQPQHF
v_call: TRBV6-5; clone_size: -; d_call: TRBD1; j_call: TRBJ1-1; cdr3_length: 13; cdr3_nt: TGTGCCAGCAGTCGAAACAGGGGGCATGAAGCTTTCTTT; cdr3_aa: CASSRNRGHEAFF
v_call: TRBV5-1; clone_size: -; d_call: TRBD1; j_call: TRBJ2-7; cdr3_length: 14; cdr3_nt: TGCGCCAGCAGCTTGCGACAGGGAAACTACGAGCAGTACTTC; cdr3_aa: CASSLRQGNYEQYF
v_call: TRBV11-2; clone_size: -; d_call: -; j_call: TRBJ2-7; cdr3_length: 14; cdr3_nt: TGTGCCAGCAGCTTAGCATGGCGGGCCAACGAGCAGTACTTC; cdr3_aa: CASSLAWRANEQYF